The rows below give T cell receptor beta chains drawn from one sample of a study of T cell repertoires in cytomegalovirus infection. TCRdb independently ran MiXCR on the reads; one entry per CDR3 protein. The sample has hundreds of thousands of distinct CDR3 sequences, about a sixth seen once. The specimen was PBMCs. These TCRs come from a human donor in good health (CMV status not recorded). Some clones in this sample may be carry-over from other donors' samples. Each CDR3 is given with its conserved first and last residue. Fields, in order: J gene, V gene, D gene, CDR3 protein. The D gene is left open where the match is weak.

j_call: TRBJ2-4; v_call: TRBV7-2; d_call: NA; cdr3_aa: CASSLGLYKNIQYF
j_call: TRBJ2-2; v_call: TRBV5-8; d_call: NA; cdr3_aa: CASSLVGDTNTGELFF
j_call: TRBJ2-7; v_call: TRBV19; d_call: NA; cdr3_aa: CASSSTGEDYEQYF
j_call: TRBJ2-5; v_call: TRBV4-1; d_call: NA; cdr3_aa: CASSQVSSGQETQYF
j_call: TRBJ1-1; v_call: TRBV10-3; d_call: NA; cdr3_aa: CAIGDSALPNTEAFF
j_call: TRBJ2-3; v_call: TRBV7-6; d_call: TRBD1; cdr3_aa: CASSLFTGQGATDTQYF
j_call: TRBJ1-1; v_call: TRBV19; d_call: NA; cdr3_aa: CASSLRASEAFF
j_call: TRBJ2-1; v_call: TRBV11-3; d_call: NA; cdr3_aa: CASSLGQENNEQFF
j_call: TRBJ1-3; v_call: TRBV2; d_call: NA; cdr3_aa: CASSYLENTIYF
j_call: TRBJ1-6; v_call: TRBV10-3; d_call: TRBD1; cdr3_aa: CAISESRFGTGYSPLHF
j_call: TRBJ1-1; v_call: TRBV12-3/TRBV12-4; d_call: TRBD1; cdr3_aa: CASSGRQGLTEAFF
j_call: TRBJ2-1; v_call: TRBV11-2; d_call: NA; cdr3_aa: CASSLVPNVDEQFF
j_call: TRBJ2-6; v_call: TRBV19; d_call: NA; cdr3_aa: CASSNIGPDSGANVLTF
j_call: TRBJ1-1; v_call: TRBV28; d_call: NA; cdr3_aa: CASSSRILNTEAFF
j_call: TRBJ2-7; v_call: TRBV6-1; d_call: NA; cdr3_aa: CASLSSWGARQEQYF
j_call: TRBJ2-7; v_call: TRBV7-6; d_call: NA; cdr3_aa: CASSLGREQYF
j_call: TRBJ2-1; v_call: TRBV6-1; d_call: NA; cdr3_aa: CASKGGGSYNEQFF
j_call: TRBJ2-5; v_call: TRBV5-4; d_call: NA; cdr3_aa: CASSLARKQETQYF
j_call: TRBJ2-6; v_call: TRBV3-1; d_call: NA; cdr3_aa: CASSQVWQTSGANVLTF
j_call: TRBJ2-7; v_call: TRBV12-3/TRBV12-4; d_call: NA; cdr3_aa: CASSSGSSYEQYF
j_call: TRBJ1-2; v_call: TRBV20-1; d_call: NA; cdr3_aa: CSAGGRDYGYTF
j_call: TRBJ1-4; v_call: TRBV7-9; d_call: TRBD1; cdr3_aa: CASSLRTGGGRTNEKLFF
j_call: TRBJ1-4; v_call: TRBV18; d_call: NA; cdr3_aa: CASSSLGGGEVATNEKLFF
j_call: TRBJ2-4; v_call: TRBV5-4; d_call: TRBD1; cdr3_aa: CASSLGQGPSIQYF
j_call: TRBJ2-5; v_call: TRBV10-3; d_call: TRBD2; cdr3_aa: CAATSGGETQYF
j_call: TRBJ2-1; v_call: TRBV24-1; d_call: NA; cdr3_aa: CATRITGCNPYNEQFF
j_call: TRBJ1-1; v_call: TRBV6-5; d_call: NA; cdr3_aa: CASSYTAGRKGFF
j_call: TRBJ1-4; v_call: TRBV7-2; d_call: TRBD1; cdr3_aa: CASRRRQGLNEKLFF
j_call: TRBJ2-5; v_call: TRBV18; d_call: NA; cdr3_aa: CASSPVIKETQYF
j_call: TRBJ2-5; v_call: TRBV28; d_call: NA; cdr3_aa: CASRPQGKETQYF
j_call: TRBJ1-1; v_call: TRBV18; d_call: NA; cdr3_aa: CASSPRNGWDTEAFF
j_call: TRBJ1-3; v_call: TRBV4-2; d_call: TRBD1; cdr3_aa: CASSPEGTASGNTIYF
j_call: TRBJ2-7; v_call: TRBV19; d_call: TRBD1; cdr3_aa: CASNPRTGAYEQYF
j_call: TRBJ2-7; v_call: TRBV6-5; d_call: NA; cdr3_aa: CASSYSAGGTYEQYF
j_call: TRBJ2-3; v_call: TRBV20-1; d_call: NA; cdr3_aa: CSARTAREPDTQYF
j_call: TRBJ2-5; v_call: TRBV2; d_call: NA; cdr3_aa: CASIRDTQETQYF
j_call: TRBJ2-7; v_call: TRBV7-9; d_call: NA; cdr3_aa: CASSLAPRSGTYEQYF
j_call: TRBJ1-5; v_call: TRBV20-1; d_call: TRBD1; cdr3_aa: CSASDRAIQPQHF
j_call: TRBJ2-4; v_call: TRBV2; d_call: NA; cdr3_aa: CASGRDNTIKNIQYF
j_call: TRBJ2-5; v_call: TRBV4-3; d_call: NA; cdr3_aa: CASSQDWLQETQYF
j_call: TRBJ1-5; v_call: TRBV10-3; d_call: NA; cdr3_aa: CAISDLWQGSNQPQHF
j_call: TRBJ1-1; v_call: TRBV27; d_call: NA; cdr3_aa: CASSPASDREAFF
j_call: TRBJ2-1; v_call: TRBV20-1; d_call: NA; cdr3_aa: CSALAGSSYNEQFF
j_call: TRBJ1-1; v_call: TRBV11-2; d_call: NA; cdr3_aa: CASSLRAPGLNTEAFF
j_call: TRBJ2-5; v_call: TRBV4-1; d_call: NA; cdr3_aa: CASSRTGTTQETQYF
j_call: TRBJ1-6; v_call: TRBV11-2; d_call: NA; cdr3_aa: CASSPQGPRRKRSNSPLHF
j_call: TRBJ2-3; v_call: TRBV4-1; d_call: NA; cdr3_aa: CASSQVSRIDTQYF
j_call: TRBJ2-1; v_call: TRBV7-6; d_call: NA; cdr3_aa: CASSPPTTGWGEQFF